The clone carrying this TCR beta chain was seen a single time. Its target is unknown. The sample is drawn from a study of cytomegalovirus exposure and HLA in healthy donors. PCR used 60 Vbeta primers and 13 Jbeta primers. The protocol was immunoSEQ multiplex PCR, while the TCRdb copy is restricted to in-frame clones and leaves out a portion. The table shows some 150,000 clones, with 60% to 80% occurring only once. V lost 3 bases to trimming and J lost 3 bases, with 11 bases between them. Germline V gives CDR1 MDHEN, CDR2 SYDVKM. The CDR3 is made up of 14 amino acids. Study findings and constraints: In vitro data verified three CMV-associated chains as specific for CMV antigens. Earlier analysis yielded a pattern in which most TCR beta V segments were productive about 90% or about 30% of the time.

The rearrangement joins TRBV28 to TRBJ1-1; D remains unclear. The clonotype comes from a man aged 40-55 years in good health and CMV-seropositive. Sequencing was carried out using PBMCs. The CDR3 sequence is CASSFPGGYTEAFF. The CDR3 DNA reads TGTGCCAGCAGTTTTCCCGGCGGTTACACTGAAGCTTTCTTT. Combining the CDR3 with reference TRBV28 and TRBJ1-1 gives the whole variable domain DVKVTQSSRYLVKRTGEKVFLECVQDMDHENMFWYRQDPGLGLRLIYFSYDVKMKEKGDIPEGYSVSREKKERFSLILESASTNQTSMYLCASSFPGGYTEAFFGQGTRLTVV.